These 8 T cell receptor beta chains were sequenced from one sample in a study of shared clonotypes between healthy human individuals. The protocol was immunoSEQ multiplex PCR, while the TCRdb copy is restricted to in-frame clones and leaves out a portion. The table shows hundreds of thousands of clones, with 79% occurring only once. The sample consisted of PBMCs. All receptors come from a woman aged 40 to 50 in good health. Some clones in this sample may be carry-over from other donors' samples.

In its sample, this clone was seen once. The chain has TRBV5-1 and TRBJ2-7, with 11 bases fitting TRBD2. CDR3 length: 14 amino acids. J gave up 3 bases and V 4 bases, and 3 bases lay outside the gene matches. CDR1 and CDR2 (germline): SGHRS, YFSETQ. Here the CDR3 DNA reads TGCGCCAGCAGCGCGACTAGCGGGGTCTACGAGCAGTACTTC. Translating gives CASSATSGVYEQYF. The variable domain in full, completed from reference TRBV5-1 and TRBJ2-7, reads KAGVTQTPRYLIKTRGQQVTLSCSPISGHRSVSWYQQTPGQGLQFLFEYFSETQRNKGNFPGRFSGRQFSNSRSEMNVSTLELGDSALYLCASSATSGVYEQYFGPGTRLTVT.

The sample holds a few counts of this clone. The chain has TRBV6-4 and TRBJ1-1, with D perhaps TRBD1 (6 bases). This CDR3 has 13 amino acids. V gave up 8 bases and J gave up 6 bases, with 16 bases separating them. Germline loops: CDR1 MRHNA, CDR2 SNTAGT. DNA of the CDR3: TGTGCCAGCCGGACAGAAAGCGGTTCTGAAGCTTTCTTT. It encodes CASRTESGSEAFF.

CDR3 nucleotides: TGTGCTAGTGGCACTGGGGACCTCGCTAGCTCCTACAATGAGCAGTTCTTC. Residues: CASGTGDLASSYNEQFF. The chain employs TRBV12-5 and TRBJ2-1, with D possibly being TRBD1 or TRBD2 (5 bases each). CDR1 and CDR2 from the germline V gene are LGHNT and FRNRAP. Between the trimmed V and J ends, which lost 6 bases and 0 bases, there was a span of 18 bases. The CDR3 extends over 17 amino acids.

V usage is TRBV19 and J usage is TRBJ1-2; the D gene is possibly TRBD1 (6 bases). With 7 bases removed from V and 0 bases from J, the gap between germline ends came to 12 bases. The CDR3 is 14 residues long. Germline CDR1 LNHDA, CDR2 SQIVND (reference sequence). This CDR3 is CASKQGLANYGYTF. The CDR3 nucleotides read TGTGCCAGTAAACAGGGTTTGGCTAACTATGGCTACACCTTC.

This clone was seen once. Other DNA sequences of this sample code for an identical CDR3. The V gene is TRBV10-1, the J gene TRBJ2-7, with TRBD2 identical over 7 bases. There are 13 residues in the CDR3. V dropped 6 bases and J dropped 1; count of bases not matched to a gene: 3. Germline CDR1 reads WNHNN; CDR2 reads SYGVQD (reference sequence). The CDR3: CASSSSGSYEQYF. Here the CDR3 DNA reads TGCGCCAGCAGCTCTAGCGGATCCTACGAGCAGTACTTC.

The V gene is TRBV7-9, the J gene TRBJ2-1; D may be TRBD2 (6 bases). Trimming left V 1 base short and J 10 bases short, with 14 bases between. This CDR3 contains 14 residues. CDR1 and CDR2 (germline): SEHNR, FQNEAQ (reference sequence). CDR3: CASSLDRSGGEQFF. CDR3 DNA sequence: TGTGCCAGCAGCTTAGATCGGTCTGGGGGGGAGCAGTTCTTC.

The J gene is TRBJ1-3, the V gene TRBV7-2; 9 positions match TRBD1. In germline, CDR1 is SGHTA, CDR2 FQGNSA. The CDR3 consists of 15 residues. After removal of 5 bases from V and 2 bases from J, the junction contained 4 bases not matched to a gene. In nucleotides, the CDR3 is TGTGCCAGCAGCGGAGGGGACAGGGCTGGAAACACCATATATTTT. Protein sequence: CASSGGDRAGNTIYF.

V and J are TRBV9 and TRBJ2-4; tentative D call: TRBD1 (6 bases). V shed 4 bases and J shed 4 bases, with 12 bases lying between them. The V gene's germline CDR1 is SGDLS and CDR2 YYNGEE. The CDR3 totals 14 residues. The CDR3 DNA reads as TGTGCCAGCAGCCCCCGGACAGAGAAAAACATTCAGTACTTC. Amino acids: CASSPRTEKNIQYF.